This TCR beta chain was obtained from a study of T cells in Graves' hyperthyroidism and ophthalmopathy. The overall study: It was at initial diagnosis, before any treatment, that peripheral blood was collected.

This clonotype was found a few times. What it binds is not known. RNA transcripts gave rise to amplified TCR beta CDR3 regions. HTBI primers were used for first-round RT-PCR of the TCR CDR3. TCRdb reprocessed the multiplex PCR reads with MiXCR, giving one entry per CDR3 protein. This sample has approximately 630,000 distinct CDR3 sequences, with 15% to 20% found just once. General study points: Blood also held most thyroid clonotypes expanded beyond 0.001.

Source material: blood. The clonotype originates from a woman in her twenties or thirties with Graves' hyperthyroidism.

CDR3 sequence (DNA): TGTGCCAGCAGTGGTATACCGACTAGAGAGCAGTACTTC. Translating it yields CASSGIPTREQYF. The rearrangement links TRBV7-2 to TRBJ2-7; tentatively, D is TRBD2 (6 bases). This CDR3 comprises 13 residues. Germline loops: CDR1 SGHTA, CDR2 FQGNSA. Trimming shortened V by 6 bases and J by 7 bases, and 16 bases separated the two germline ends.